The next 11 T cell receptor beta chains were all read from a single sample in a study of beta chain features in type 1 diabetes. The investigators reverse transcribed all of the isolated RNA, so they sequenced expressed TCRB transcripts. Sequencing was performed with immunoSEQ multiplex PCR; in TCRdb, only in-frame clones are kept and a portion is missing. The profile shows under 400,000 clones, about 12% of them singletons. Material for sequencing was naive CD4+ T cells from blood. All receptors derive from a man aged 18-30 years in good health.

The chain recombines TRBV20-1 with TRBJ2-7, with TRBD1 matching over 9 bases. Germline lookup yields CDR1 DFQATT and CDR2 SNEGSKA (reference sequence). Trimming removed 7 bases from V and 3 bases from J; junction bases left unmatched: 1. The CDR3 extends over 11 amino acids. CDR3 in DNA: TGCAGTGGGGGACAGGGCTACGAGCAGTACTTC. Translation: CSGGQGYEQYF.

The chain links TRBV28 to TRBJ2-7; D might be TRBD1 (6 bases). The ends were cut back, 6 bases at V and 2 bases at J, with 17 bases in the middle. CDR3 length equals 15 residues. Germline-derived CDR1 and CDR2 are MDHEN and SYDVKM. The chain's CDR3 is CASRGTGPPTYEQYF. In DNA, the CDR3 is TGTGCCAGCAGGGGTACAGGGCCGCCCACCTACGAGCAGTACTTC.

The chain has TRBV19 and TRBJ2-7; the match to TRBD1 covers 8 bases. CDR1 LNHDA and CDR2 SQIVND come from the germline V gene (reference sequence). This CDR3 spans 14 amino acids. After removal of 4 bases from V and 2 bases from J, the junction contained 4 bases not matched to a gene. The CDR3 loop reads CASSRTGFTYEQYF. For the CDR3, the DNA is TGTGCCAGTAGTAGGACAGGGTTTACCTACGAGCAGTACTTC. Filled out from reference TRBV19 and TRBJ2-7, the complete variable domain reads DGGITQSPKYLFRKEGQNVTLSCEQNLNHDAMYWYRQDPGQGLRLIYYSQIVNDFQKGDIAEGYSVSREKKESFPLTVTSAQKNPTAFYLCASSRTGFTYEQYFGPGTRLTVT.

This clone was detected a few times. V is TRBV2 and J is TRBJ2-2; D not certain. V shed 8 bases and J shed 0 bases, with 7 bases lying between them. The CDR3 totals 13 residues. Germline CDR1 and CDR2: SNHLY and FYNNEI. DNA of the CDR3: TGTGCCAGCTCCCCTGCGAACACCGGGGAGCTGTTTTTT. Translation gives CASSPANTGELFF.

This clone was counted between two and nine times. V gene TRBV20-1 combines with J gene TRBJ1-2; the D is unclear. V shed 3 bases and J shed 4 bases, with 6 bases lying between them. Per the germline V gene, CDR1 is DFQATT and CDR2 is SNEGSKA (reference sequence). CDR3 size: 11 residues. The CDR3 bases are TGCAGTGCTAGTCCCAGCTATGGCTACACCTTC. The encoded protein is CSASPSYGYTF.

The chain combines TRBV7-9 with TRBJ2-4; D is ambiguous. The CDR3 contains 11 residues. Germline loops: CDR1 SEHNR, CDR2 FQNEAQ (reference sequence). Trimming shortened V by 2 bases and J by 8 bases, and 4 bases separated the two germline ends. The CDR3 nucleotides read TGTGCCAGCAGCTTACAGGACATTCAGTACTTC. Translated, it gives CASSLQDIQYF.

This clone was detected a few times. The rearrangement links TRBV15 to TRBJ2-3; perhaps TRBD1 as D (5 bases). CDR3 size: 18 residues. Trimming pared 0 bases from V and 1 base from J, leaving 17 bases between. Germline V gene lookup returns CDR1 LNHNV and CDR2 YYDKDF (reference sequence). CDR3 nucleotide sequence: TGTGCCACCAGCAGAGAGTATTTGGTCGGACAAGGCACAGATACGCAGTATTTT. Its translation is CATSREYLVGQGTDTQYF.

The gene calls are TRBV2 and TRBJ1-2, with 9 positions matching TRBD1. The V segment lost 6 bases and the J segment 4 bases; nucleotides outside the gene matches: 6. This CDR3 has 14 amino acids. Germline V gene data show CDR1 as SNHLY and CDR2 as FYNNEI. The chain's CDR3 is CASRRGQGGYGYTF. CDR3 coding DNA: TGTGCCAGCAGGAGGGGACAGGGCGGCTATGGCTACACCTTC.

J is TRBJ1-1 and V is TRBV13, with D possibly TRBD1 on 5 matching bases. The CDR3 loop spans 12 amino acids. Germline V gene data show CDR1 as PRHDT and CDR2 as FYEKMQ (reference sequence). V was shortened by 5 bases and J by 5 bases, with 9 bases between the two germline ends. This CDR3 is CASSVDRTEAFF. CDR3 bases: TGTGCCAGCAGCGTCGACAGAACTGAAGCTTTCTTT.

This chain joins TRBV7-2 and TRBJ2-1; perhaps TRBD1 as D (6 bases). CDR1 and CDR2 (germline): SGHTA, FQGNSA. V gave up 1 base and J gave up 2 bases, with 6 bases separating them. This CDR3 has 14 residues. CDR3 loop: CASSLGTAYNEQFF. In DNA, the CDR3 is TGTGCCAGCAGCTTAGGGACAGCCTACAATGAGCAGTTCTTC.

The chain recombines TRBV29-1 with TRBJ1-4, with D unresolved. Germline lookup yields CDR1 SQVTM and CDR2 ANQGSEA. The V gene lost 3 bases and the J gene lost 4 bases, with 9 bases spanning the gap. This CDR3 comprises 13 residues. CDR3 nucleotides: TGCAGCGTTGAGCCCAGCGGTAATGAAAAACTGTTTTTT. Its translation: CSVEPSGNEKLFF.